This TCR beta chain originates from a study of blood T cell repertoires in COVID-19. Study-level background: Acute and convalescent COVID-19 samples came from the United States, Italy and Spain. In each case, the material was cDNA or gDNA derived from T cells, B-cell-depleted T cells, or PBMCs.

This CDR3 region has 15 residues. V was pared by 5 bases and J by 4 bases, with 9 bases of the junction left unmatched. Looked up from germline, CDR1 is SGHTA and CDR2 is FQGNSA. In the authors' workflow: From reference gene primer amplification, estimates of nucleated cell counts were derived. Sequencing was performed with immunoSEQ multiplex PCR; in TCRdb, only in-frame clones are kept and a portion is missing. That table is the source of V, J and clone size, and D and trimming were worked out from the DNA. This table has 150,000 to 200,000 clones, around 85% appearing once. This chain uses TRBV7-2 with TRBJ1-1, with 8 bases aligning to TRBD1. Material: peripheral blood. This sequence was found in a man between 60 and 75 years old with acute or convalescent COVID-19. This chain's CDR3 is CASSIAGGYATEAFF. CDR3 bases: TGTGCCAGCAGCATTGCAGGGGGCTATGCCACTGAAGCTTTCTTT.